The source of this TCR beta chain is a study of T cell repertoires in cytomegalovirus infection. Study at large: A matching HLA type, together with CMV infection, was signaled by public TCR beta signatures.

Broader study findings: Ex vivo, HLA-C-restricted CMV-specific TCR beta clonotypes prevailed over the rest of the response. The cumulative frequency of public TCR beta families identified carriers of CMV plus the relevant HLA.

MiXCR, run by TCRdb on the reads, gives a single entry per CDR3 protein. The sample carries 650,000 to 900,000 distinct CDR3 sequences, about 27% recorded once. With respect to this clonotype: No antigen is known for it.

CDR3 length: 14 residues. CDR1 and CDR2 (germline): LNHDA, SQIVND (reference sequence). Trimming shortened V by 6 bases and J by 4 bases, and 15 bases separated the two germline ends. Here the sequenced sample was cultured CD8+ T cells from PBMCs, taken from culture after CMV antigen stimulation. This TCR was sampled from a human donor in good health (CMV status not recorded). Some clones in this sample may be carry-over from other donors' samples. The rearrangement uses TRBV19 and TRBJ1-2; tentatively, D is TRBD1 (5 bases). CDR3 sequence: CASRKPGLAYGYTF. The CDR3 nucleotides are TGTGCCAGTAGAAAACCGGGACTGGCCTATGGCTACACCTTC.